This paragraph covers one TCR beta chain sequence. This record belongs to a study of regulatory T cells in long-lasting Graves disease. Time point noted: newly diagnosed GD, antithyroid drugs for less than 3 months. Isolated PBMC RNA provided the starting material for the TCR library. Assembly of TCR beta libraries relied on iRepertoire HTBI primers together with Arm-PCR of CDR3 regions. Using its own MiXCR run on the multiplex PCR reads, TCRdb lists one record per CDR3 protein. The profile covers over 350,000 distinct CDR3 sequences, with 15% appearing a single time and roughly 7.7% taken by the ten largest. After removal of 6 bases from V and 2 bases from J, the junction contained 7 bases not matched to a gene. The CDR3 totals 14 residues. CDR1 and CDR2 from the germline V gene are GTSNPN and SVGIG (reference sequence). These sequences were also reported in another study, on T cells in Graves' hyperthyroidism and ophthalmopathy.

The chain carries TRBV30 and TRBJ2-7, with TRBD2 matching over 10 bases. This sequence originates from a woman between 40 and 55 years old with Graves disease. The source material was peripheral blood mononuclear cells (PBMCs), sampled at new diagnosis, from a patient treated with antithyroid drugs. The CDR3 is CACTRTSGPYEQYF. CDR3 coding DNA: TGTGCCTGTACTCGGACTAGCGGCCCCTACGAGCAGTACTTC. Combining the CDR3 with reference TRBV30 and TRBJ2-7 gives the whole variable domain SQTIHQWPATLVQPVGSPLSLECTVEGTSNPNLYWYRQAAGRGLQLLFYSVGIGQISSEVPQNLSASRPQDRQFILSSKKLLLSDSGFYLCACTRTSGPYEQYFGPGTRLTVT.